This T cell receptor (beta chain) was observed in a study of T-cell reconstitution after alpha-beta-depleted transplantation in children. Points from the study as a whole: Several patients had high TCRbeta diversity at day 60; it came from surviving recipient T cells and thymic progenitors.

This sample's TCRbeta library carried unique molecular identifier barcodes. TCRdb re-analysed the PCR reads in MiXCR, keeping a single row per CDR3 protein. Among around 450,000 distinct CDR3 sequences listed, 43% were seen once. Points on this clonotype: Its matching antigen is unknown.

Sequenced material: PBMCs, taken before TCRalphabeta/CD19-depleted stem cell transplant. The sequence was collected from a girl aged 2-10 years with aplastic anemia, due to receive a stem cell transplant.

CDR3 residues: CSASEGRALNEQFF. The CDR3 DNA follows: TGCAGTGCTAGTGAGGGCAGGGCTCTGAATGAGCAGTTCTTC. V gene TRBV20-1 combines with J gene TRBJ2-1, with D possibly called TRBD1 or TRBD2 (5 bases each). The CDR3 runs to 14 residues. Trimming pared 3 bases from V and 7 bases from J, leaving 16 bases between. Germline V lookup: CDR1 DFQATT, CDR2 SNEGSKA (reference sequence).